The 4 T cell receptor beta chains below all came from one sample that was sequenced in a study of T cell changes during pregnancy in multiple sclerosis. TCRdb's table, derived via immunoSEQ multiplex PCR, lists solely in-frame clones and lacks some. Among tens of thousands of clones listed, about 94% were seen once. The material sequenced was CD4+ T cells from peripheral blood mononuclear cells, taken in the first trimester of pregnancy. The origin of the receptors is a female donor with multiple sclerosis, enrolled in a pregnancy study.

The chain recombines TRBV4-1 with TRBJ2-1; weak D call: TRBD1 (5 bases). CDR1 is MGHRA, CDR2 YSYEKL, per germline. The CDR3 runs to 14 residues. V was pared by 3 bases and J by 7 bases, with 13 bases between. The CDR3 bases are TGCGCCAGCAGCCACCTAATAAGGGGAAATGAGCAGTTCTTC. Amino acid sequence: CASSHLIRGNEQFF.

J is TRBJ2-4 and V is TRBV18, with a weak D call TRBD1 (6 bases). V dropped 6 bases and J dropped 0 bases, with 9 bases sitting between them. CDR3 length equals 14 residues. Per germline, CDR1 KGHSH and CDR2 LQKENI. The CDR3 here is CASSPDRAKNIQYF. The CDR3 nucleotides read TGTGCCAGCTCGCCGGACAGAGCCAAAAACATTCAGTACTTC.

Written as DNA, the CDR3 is TGCGCCAGCAGCAGAGGGCCTTCTCTAGAAAATGAGCAGTTCTTC. This codes for CASSRGPSLENEQFF. The genes are TRBV5-1 and TRBJ2-1, with a possible D match to TRBD2 (5 bases). Looked up from germline, CDR1 is SGHRS and CDR2 is YFSETQ. This CDR3 region has 15 residues. V shed 4 bases and J shed 7 bases, with 18 bases lying between them.

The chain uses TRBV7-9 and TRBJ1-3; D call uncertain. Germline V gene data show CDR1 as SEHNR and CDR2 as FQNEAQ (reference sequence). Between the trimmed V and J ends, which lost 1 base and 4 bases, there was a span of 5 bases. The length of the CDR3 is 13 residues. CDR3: CASSLVGGNTIYF. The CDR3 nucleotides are TGTGCCAGCAGCTTAGTGGGCGGAAACACCATATATTTT.